Following are 21 T cell receptor beta chains from one sample sequenced in a study. TCRdb called the RT-PCR reads again in MiXCR, with one record for every CDR3 protein. The profile shows approximately 720,000 distinct CDR3 sequences, approximately 15% of them singletons. Sequencing was carried out using memory CD4+ T cells from blood. These receptors were taken from a female donor in good health, serving as a healthy control.

The chain uses TRBV20-1 and TRBJ2-5; maybe TRBD1 (5 bases). The V gene's germline CDR1 is DFQATT and CDR2 SNEGSKA (reference sequence). Trimming left V 1 base short and J 7 bases short, with 13 bases between. This CDR3 contains 13 residues. CDR3 loop: CSARAGLQRTQYF. In DNA, the CDR3 is TGCAGTGCTAGAGCAGGGCTCCAGCGGACCCAGTACTTC.

The chain uses TRBV5-1 and TRBJ1-6; tentatively, D is TRBD1 (6 bases). CDR3 length: 16 residues. Trimming shortened V by 5 bases and J by 0 bases, and 12 bases separated the two germline ends. Germline V gene sequence: CDR1 SGHRS, CDR2 YFSETQ. For the CDR3, the DNA is TGCGCCAGCAGACGAGGACAGCCCTCCTATAATTCACCCCTCCACTTT. Its translation is CASRRGQPSYNSPLHF. The full variable domain, rest sourced from reference TRBV5-1 and TRBJ1-6, is KAGVTQTPRYLIKTRGQQVTLSCSPISGHRSVSWYQQTPGQGLQFLFEYFSETQRNKGNFPGRFSGRQFSNSRSEMNVSTLELGDSALYLCASRRGQPSYNSPLHFGNGTRLTVT.

This clonotype has more than one count but fewer than ten. The rearrangement joins TRBV29-1 to TRBJ2-1; 8 nucleotides agree with TRBD2. Germline V lookup: CDR1 SQVTM, CDR2 ANQGSEA. V trimming: 3 bases; J trimming: 7 bases; junction bases outside the gene matches: 2. CDR3 length equals 12 residues. CDR3 sequence (DNA): TGCAGCGTTGACAGCGGGAGTAATGAGCAGTTCTTC. It is translated as CSVDSGSNEQFF.

For this clonotype: Since the CDR3 does not end with the conserved phenylalanine or tryptophan, this likely comes from a read error. The gene calls are TRBV7-9 and TRBJ1-1; D gene unclear. Trimming took off 5 bases at V and 0 bases at J, with 7 bases between the two ends. Per germline, CDR1 SEHNR and CDR2 FQNEAQ (reference sequence). This CDR3 spans 13 amino acids. The CDR3 region is CASSRNLNTEAFS. In DNA, the CDR3 is TGTGCCAGCAGCCGAAACCTGAACACTGAAGCTTTCTCT.

The sample holds a few counts of this clonotype. The chain uses TRBV27 and TRBJ1-3; D is unresolved. The germline V gene has CDR1 MNHEY and CDR2 SMNVEV (reference sequence). CDR3 size: 15 residues. The ends were cut back, 4 bases at V and 0 bases at J, with 10 bases in the middle. CDR3 residues: CASSSDFSSGNTIYF. The CDR3 DNA reads as TGTGCCAGCAGTTCGGACTTTAGCTCTGGAAACACCATATATTTT.

The V gene is TRBV19, the J gene TRBJ2-1; D not resolved. V was clipped by 7 bases and J by 4 bases, with 17 bases between them. Germline V gene lookup returns CDR1 LNHDA and CDR2 SQIVND (reference sequence). The CDR3 is 15 residues long. The CDR3 loop is CASTASYMGYNEQFF. CDR3 in DNA: TGTGCCAGTACGGCCAGTTATATGGGGTACAATGAGCAGTTCTTC.

This chain uses TRBV18 with TRBJ1-6; D not certain. This CDR3 is built from 17 residues. Trimming shortened V by 0 bases and J by 3 bases, and 12 bases separated the two germline ends. In germline, CDR1 is KGHSH, CDR2 LQKENI. CDR3 amino acids: CASSPPLQKYYNSPLHF. The DNA of the CDR3 is TGTGCCAGCTCACCACCGTTGCAGAAGTACTATAATTCACCCCTCCACTTT.

This sequence joins TRBV6-2 or TRBV6-3 and TRBJ2-2; 7 bases are shared with TRBD1. The CDR3 sequence is 15 residues long. With V trimmed by 7 bases and J by 5 bases, 10 bases remained unmatched. Germline V lookup: CDR1 MNHEY, CDR2 SVGEGT. The chain's CDR3 is CASNTYSGGTGELFF. In nucleotides, the CDR3 is TGTGCCAGCAATACCTACTCAGGGGGAACCGGGGAGCTGTTTTTT.

This clonotype was seen ten or more times. The chain uses TRBV29-1 and TRBJ2-7, with TRBD2 as a possible D gene (6 bases). This CDR3 is 13 amino acids long. V dropped 4 bases and J dropped 5 bases, with 15 bases sitting between them. Per germline, CDR1 SQVTM and CDR2 ANQGSEA. CDR3 in amino acids: CSVGGRTYDEQYF. CDR3 bases: TGCAGCGTTGGAGGGAGGACCTACGACGAGCAGTACTTC.

The V call is TRBV7-2, the J call TRBJ1-6; D not resolved. CDR1 is SGHTA, CDR2 FQGNSA, per germline. The CDR3 contains 12 residues. V shed 6 bases and J shed 7 bases, with 7 bases lying between them. The CDR3, as DNA: TGTGCCAGCAGTTCCCAGAATTCACCCCTCCACTTT. Protein: CASSSQNSPLHF.

This clonotype turned up a few times. The chain has TRBV5-1 and TRBJ2-1; the D gene is possibly TRBD2 (5 bases). Germline V lookup: CDR1 SGHRS, CDR2 YFSETQ. The CDR3 consists of 15 residues. V was clipped by 5 bases and J by 2 bases, with 14 bases between them. As DNA, the CDR3 is TGCGCCAGCAGTTCTAGCTGGAGTACCTACAATGAGCAGTTCTTC. It encodes CASSSSWSTYNEQFF.

The table lists this clonotype with a few counts. V is TRBV20-1 and J is TRBJ2-2; D ambiguous. The CDR3 has 14 residues. V was shortened by 0 bases and J by 3 bases, with 8 bases between the two germline ends. The germline gives CDR1 DFQATT, CDR2 SNEGSKA (reference sequence). The CDR3 sequence: CSARERHHTGELFF. CDR3 DNA: TGCAGTGCTAGAGAAAGGCACCACACCGGGGAGCTGTTTTTT.

This clonotype was seen a few times. The rearrangement links TRBV20-1 to TRBJ2-5; possible D gene TRBD1, 5 bases. Per germline, CDR1 DFQATT and CDR2 SNEGSKA (reference sequence). The CDR3 is made up of 12 amino acids. V gave up 6 bases and J gave up 4 bases, with 12 bases separating them. CDR3 sequence (DNA): TGCAGTGCCCCCCCTACAGGAGAGACCCAGTACTTC. Translated, it gives CSAPPTGETQYF.

The V gene is TRBV20-1, the J gene TRBJ1-1; the D gene is possibly TRBD1 (6 bases). This CDR3 has 14 residues. Trimming took 0 bases from V and 8 from J, leaving 16 bases between them. Germline V CDR1 and CDR2: DFQATT, SNEGSKA (reference sequence). The CDR3 spells CSARDRRGGREAFF. In DNA form, the CDR3 reads TGCAGTGCTAGAGATCGAAGGGGGGGCCGAGAAGCTTTCTTT.

V gene TRBV7-3 combines with J gene TRBJ2-7; D call uncertain. Looked up from germline, CDR1 is SGHTA and CDR2 is FQGTGA. The CDR3 is 15 residues long. Between the trimmed V and J ends, which lost 1 base and 3 bases, there was a span of 13 bases. The CDR3 DNA reads as TGTGCCAGCAGCTTAAGCGACGACCCGGACTACGAGCAGTACTTC. It yields the protein CASSLSDDPDYEQYF.

This clonotype was detected ten times or more. The chain couples TRBV7-3 to TRBJ2-1; 8 nucleotides agree with TRBD1. CDR3 length equals 12 residues. Unmatched junction bases numbered 6, after V lost 2 bases and J lost 15 bases. The V gene's germline CDR1 is SGHTA and CDR2 FQGTGA. The CDR3 reads CASSLRDRGLFF. The CDR3 DNA follows: TGTGCCAGCAGCTTACGAGACAGGGGTCTGTTCTTC.

J is TRBJ1-4 and V is TRBV7-9; D not resolved. The CDR3 runs to 15 residues. With 8 bases removed from V and 3 bases from J, the gap between germline ends came to 16 bases. Germline-derived CDR1 and CDR2 are SEHNR and FQNEAQ (reference sequence). Here the CDR3 reads CASGLRRAANEKLFF. The CDR3, as DNA: TGTGCCAGCGGTCTTCGTCGCGCGGCTAATGAAAAACTGTTTTTT.

This clonotype was observed once. The rearrangement joins TRBV20-1 to TRBJ1-1; D perhaps matches TRBD1 (6 bases). The CDR3 runs to 15 residues. The ends were cut back, 4 bases at V and 1 base at J, with 16 bases in the middle. Germline lookup yields CDR1 DFQATT and CDR2 SNEGSKA (reference sequence). CDR3 sequence: CSAKRVTGPNTEAFF. CDR3 bases: TGCAGTGCTAAAAGGGTGACAGGTCCGAACACTGAAGCTTTCTTT.

In its sample, this clonotype was seen many times. V and J are TRBV5-1 and TRBJ2-7; TRBD2 matches at 10 bases. CDR1 is SGHRS and CDR2 is YFSETQ in the germline V gene. The CDR3 has 15 residues. Trimming removed 3 bases from V and 6 bases from J; junction bases left unmatched: 9. In DNA, the CDR3 is TGCGCCAGCAGCTCCGGACTAGCGGCCTCCGGCGAGCAGTACTTC. Translating gives CASSSGLAASGEQYF.

The V and J genes are TRBV4-2 and TRBJ2-7, with a tentative D call TRBD2 (6 bases). This CDR3 comprises 16 residues. Looked up from germline, CDR1 is LGHNA and CDR2 is YNFKEQ. V gave up 0 bases and J gave up 6 bases, with 18 bases separating them. In nucleotides, the CDR3 is TGTGCCAGCAGCCAAGATCAGACGGCGGGATTCATCGAGCAGTACTTC. Its protein product is CASSQDQTAGFIEQYF.

The gene calls are TRBV20-1 and TRBJ1-1; tentative D call: TRBD1 (5 bases). V lost 0 bases and J 1 base, leaving 12 bases between the germline ends. CDR1 and CDR2 (germline): DFQATT, SNEGSKA (reference sequence). The CDR3 has 15 residues. In nucleotides, the CDR3 is TGCAGTGCTAGAGATACCCAGGGATGGAACACTGAAGCTTTCTTT. Its translation: CSARDTQGWNTEAFF.